This T cell receptor beta chain was documented in a study of T cells in Graves' hyperthyroidism and ophthalmopathy. The TCR beta CDR3 regions underwent amplification using RNA transcripts as the source. First-round RT-PCR of the TCR CDR3 relied on the HTBI primer set. TCRdb independently ran MiXCR on the multiplex PCR reads; one entry per CDR3 protein. The sample has hundreds of thousands of distinct CDR3 sequences; more than 20% are singletons. CDR1 GTSNPN and CDR2 SVGIG come from the germline V gene (reference sequence). The V and J ends lost 0 bases and 3 bases, in that order; junction bases with no gene match: 6. CDR3 size: 16 residues.

The V call is TRBV30, the J call TRBJ2-7, with TRBD2 identical over 12 bases. This sequence was found in a man aged 25-45 years with Graves' ophthalmopathy. The specimen sequenced was blood. The CDR3 reads CAWSVPPTSGSYEQYF. DNA of the CDR3: TGTGCCTGGAGTGTACCTCCGACTAGCGGGAGCTACGAGCAGTACTTC.